This T cell receptor (beta chain) was retrieved from a study of HIV-infected patients and healthy controls. Study-wide results and caveats: Healthy control repertoires had roughly threefold more distinct CDR3s than untreated HIV+ repertoires, and higher Shannon diversity.

Around 0.5 ug RNA was reverse transcribed with alpha and beta constant-region primers. Alpha and beta chain libraries were made separately by chain-specific third strand synthesis with multiplexing indices. TCRdb reanalysed the 5' RACE reads using MiXCR and keeps one entry per CDR3 protein. The repertoire holds several thousand distinct CDR3 sequences, with around 9.3% as singletons. Antiretroviral therapy had run roughly three months, about 14 weeks, before follow-up blood collection. No cell fractionation was done, so the repertoire covers all unsorted peripheral blood T cells. This CDR3 has 15 amino acids. Trimming removed 1 base at V and 0 bases at J, with 8 bases between. CDR1 is SGHKS and CDR2 is YYEKEE in the germline V gene (reference sequence). This clonotype is medium-sized. Its specificity is unknown.

The gene calls are TRBV5-5 and TRBJ1-5; tentative D call: TRBD1 (6 bases). The sequence was obtained from an adult with HIV infection. The sample was blood, taken during antiretroviral therapy. The CDR3 nucleotides are TGTGCCAGCAGCTTGACAGGGAATAGCAATCAGCCCCAGCATTTT. This codes for CASSLTGNSNQPQHF.